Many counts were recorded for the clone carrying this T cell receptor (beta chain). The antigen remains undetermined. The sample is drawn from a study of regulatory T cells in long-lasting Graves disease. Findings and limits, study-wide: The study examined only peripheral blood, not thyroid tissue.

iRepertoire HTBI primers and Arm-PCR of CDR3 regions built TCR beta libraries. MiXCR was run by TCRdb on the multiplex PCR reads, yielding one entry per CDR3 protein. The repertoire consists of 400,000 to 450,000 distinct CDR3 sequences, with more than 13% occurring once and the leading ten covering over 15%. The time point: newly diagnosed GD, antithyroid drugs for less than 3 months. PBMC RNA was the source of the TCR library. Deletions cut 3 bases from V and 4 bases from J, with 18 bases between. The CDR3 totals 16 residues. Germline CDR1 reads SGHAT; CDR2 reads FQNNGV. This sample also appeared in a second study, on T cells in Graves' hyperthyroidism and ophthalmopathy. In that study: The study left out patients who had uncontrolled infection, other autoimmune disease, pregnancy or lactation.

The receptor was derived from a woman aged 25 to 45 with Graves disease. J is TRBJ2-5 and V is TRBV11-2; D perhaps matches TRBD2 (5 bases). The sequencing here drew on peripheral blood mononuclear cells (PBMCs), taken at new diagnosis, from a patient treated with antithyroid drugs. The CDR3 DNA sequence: TGTGCCAGCAGCTTGGAGGCGGGCCCCCGGGGAGAGACCCAGTACTTC. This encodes CASSLEAGPRGETQYF.